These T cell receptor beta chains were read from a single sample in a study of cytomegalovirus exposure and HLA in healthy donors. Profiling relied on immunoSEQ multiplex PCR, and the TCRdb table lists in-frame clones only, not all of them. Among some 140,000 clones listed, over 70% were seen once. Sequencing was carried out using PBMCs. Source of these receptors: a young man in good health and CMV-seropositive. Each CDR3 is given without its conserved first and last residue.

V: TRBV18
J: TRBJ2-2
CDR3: ASSGESWNTGELF

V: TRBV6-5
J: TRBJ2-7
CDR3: ASESGQGAYEQY

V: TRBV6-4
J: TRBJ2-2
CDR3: ASSVGTANTGELF

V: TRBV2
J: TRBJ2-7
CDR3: ASRTPGSGYEQY

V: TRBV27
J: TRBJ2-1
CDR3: ASSKEQLNNEQF

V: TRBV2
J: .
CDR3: ASSEYASGISYEQY

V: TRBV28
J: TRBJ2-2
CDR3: ASEGANTGELF

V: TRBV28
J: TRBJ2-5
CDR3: ASRGAGGPQETQY

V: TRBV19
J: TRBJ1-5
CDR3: ASSIALTRGAISNQPQH

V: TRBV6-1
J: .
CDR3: ASSESGTGLYEQY

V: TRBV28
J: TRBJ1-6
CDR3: ASRIQYNSPLH

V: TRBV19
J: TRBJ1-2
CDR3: ASTPGQGSPSYGYT

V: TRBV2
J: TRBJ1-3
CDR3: ASSETRYSGNTIY

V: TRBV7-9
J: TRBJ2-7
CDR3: ASSPPTGLGYEQY

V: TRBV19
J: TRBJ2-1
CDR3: ASSQGAVYYNEQF

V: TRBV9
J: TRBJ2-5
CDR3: ASSGATGIQETQY

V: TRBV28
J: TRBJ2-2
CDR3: ASSLWDRDTGELF